This section outlines one T cell receptor (beta chain) sequence together with its context. The study team obtained lesional scalp punch biopsies and peripheral blood from alopecia areata patients. The data belong to a study of CD8+ T cells in alopecia areata. The CDR3 has 14 amino acids. CDR1 is GTSNPN, CDR2 SVGIG, per germline (reference sequence). V lost 3 bases to trimming and J lost 5 bases; unmatched junction nucleotides: 6. RNA, once extracted, was reverse transcribed into cDNA for use as the sequencing template. TCRdb's table, derived via immunoSEQ multiplex PCR, lists solely in-frame clones and lacks some. The repertoire holds tens of thousands of clones, roughly 51% seen once, with around 5% in the top ten.

The source is a human donor with alopecia areata. What was sequenced was NKG2D-high CD8+ T cells sorted from blood. The rearrangement links TRBV30 to TRBJ2-5, with 10 bases that match TRBD2. The CDR3 is CAWSVAGGGETQYF. In DNA form, the CDR3 reads TGTGCCTGGAGCGTAGCGGGGGGAGGGGAGACCCAGTACTTC.